Sequencing of this T cell receptor (beta chain) was carried out in a study of OX40 agonist ivuxolimab in advanced cancers. Whole-study context: Ivuxolimab was delivered to patients intravenously every 2 weeks at doses spanning 0.01 to 10 mg/kg. Dose-escalation patients had hepatocellular carcinoma, melanoma, renal cell or head and neck cancer. Mean age 60 years, range 23 to 79; nearly 85% male. General study points: Blood T cells, both CD4+ and CD8+, expanded clonally by week 6 at 0.1 to 3.0 mg/kg.

Data came from immunoSEQ multiplex PCR; TCRdb stores just in-frame clones and leaves some out. The sample has 100,000 to 120,000 clones, approximately 89% seen once; the top ten hold roughly 0.66%. CDR1 is WSHSY and CDR2 is SAAADI in the germline V gene. The V and J ends lost 4 bases and 2 bases respectively, with 12 bases between them. This CDR3 is 15 amino acids long. Notes on this clone: Antigen unknown.

This clonotype was sampled from an adult with an advanced solid tumor such as melanoma, head and neck, liver or kidney cancer. Sequencing was performed on CD4+ or CD8+ T cells sorted from blood, taken in a trial of the OX40 agonist ivuxolimab. The gene calls are TRBV10-2 and TRBJ1-3; D may be TRBD1 (5 bases). The CDR3 region has the DNA TGCGCCAGCAGTGGGACTTGGGGCACTGGAAACACCATATATTTT. Translated: CASSGTWGTGNTIYF.